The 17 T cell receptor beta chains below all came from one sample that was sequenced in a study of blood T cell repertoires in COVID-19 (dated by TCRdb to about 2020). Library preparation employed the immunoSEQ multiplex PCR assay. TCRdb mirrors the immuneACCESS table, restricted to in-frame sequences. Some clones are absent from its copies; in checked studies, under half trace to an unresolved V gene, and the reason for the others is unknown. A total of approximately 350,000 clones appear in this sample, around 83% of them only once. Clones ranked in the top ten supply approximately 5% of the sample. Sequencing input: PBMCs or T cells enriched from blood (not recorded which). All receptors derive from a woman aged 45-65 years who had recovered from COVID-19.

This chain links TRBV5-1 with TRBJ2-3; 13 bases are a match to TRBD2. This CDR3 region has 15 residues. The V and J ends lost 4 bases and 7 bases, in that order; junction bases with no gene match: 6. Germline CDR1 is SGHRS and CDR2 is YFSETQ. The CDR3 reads CASSRGTSGVNTQYF. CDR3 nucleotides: TGCGCCAGCAGCCGCGGGACTAGCGGGGTTAATACGCAGTATTTT.

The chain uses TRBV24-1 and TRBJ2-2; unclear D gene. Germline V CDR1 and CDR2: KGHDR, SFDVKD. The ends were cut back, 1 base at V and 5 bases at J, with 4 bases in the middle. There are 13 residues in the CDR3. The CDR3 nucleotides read TGTGCCACCAGTGATTTCGGGACCGGGGAGCTGTTTTTT. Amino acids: CATSDFGTGELFF.

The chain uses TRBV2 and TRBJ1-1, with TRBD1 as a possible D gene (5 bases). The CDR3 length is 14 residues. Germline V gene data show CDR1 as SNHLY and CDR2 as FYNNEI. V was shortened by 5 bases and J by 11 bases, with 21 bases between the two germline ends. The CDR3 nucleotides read TGTGCCAGCAGTCCCGCTGGCAGGGCAGATTTGGCTTTCTTT. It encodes CASSPAGRADLAFF.

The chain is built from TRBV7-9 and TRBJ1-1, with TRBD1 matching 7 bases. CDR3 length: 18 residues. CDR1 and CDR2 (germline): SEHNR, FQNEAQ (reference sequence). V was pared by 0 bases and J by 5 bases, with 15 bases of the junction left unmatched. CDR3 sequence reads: CASSLAWTTGRPGTEAFF. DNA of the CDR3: TGTGCCAGCAGCTTAGCCTGGACGACAGGGAGACCGGGAACTGAAGCTTTCTTT.

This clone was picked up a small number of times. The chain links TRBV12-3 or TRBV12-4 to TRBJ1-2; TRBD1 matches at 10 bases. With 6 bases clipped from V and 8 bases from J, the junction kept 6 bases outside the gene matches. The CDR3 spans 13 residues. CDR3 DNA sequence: TGTGCCAGCAGCTGGGACAGGGGTGACGGCTACACCTTC. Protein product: CASSWDRGDGYTF.

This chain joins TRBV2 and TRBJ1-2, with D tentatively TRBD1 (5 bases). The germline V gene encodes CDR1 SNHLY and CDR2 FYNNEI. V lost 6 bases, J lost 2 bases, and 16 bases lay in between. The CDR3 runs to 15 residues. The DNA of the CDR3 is TGTGCCAGCAGCCCACAGGCCCAGTTAAACTATGGCTACACCTTC. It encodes CASSPQAQLNYGYTF.

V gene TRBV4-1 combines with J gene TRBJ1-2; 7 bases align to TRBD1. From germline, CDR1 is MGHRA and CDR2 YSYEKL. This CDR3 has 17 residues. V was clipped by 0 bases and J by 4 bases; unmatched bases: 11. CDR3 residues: CASSQDSLDRALYGYTF. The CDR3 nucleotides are TGCGCCAGCAGCCAAGATTCCCTTGACAGGGCCCTCTATGGCTACACCTTC.

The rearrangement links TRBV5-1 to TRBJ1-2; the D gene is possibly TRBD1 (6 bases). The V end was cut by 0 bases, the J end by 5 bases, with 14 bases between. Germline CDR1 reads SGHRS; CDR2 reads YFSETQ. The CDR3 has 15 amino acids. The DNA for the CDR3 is TGCGCCAGCAGCTTGGTAGGGGGGGATCGGTATGGCTACACCTTC. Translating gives CASSLVGGDRYGYTF.

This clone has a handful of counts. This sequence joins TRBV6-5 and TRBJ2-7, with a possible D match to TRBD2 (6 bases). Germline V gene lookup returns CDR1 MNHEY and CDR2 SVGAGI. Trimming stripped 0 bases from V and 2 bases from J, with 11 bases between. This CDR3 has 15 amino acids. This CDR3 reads CASSYSGGRPYEQYF. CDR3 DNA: TGTGCCAGCAGTTACTCGGGGGGAAGACCCTACGAGCAGTACTTC.

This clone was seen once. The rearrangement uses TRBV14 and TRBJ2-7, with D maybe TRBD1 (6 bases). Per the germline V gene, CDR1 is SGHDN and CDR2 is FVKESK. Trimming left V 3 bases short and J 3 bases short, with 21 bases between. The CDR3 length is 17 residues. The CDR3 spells CASSHNLTGTRFYEQYF. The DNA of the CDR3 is TGTGCCAGCAGCCACAATCTTACCGGGACAAGATTCTACGAGCAGTACTTC.

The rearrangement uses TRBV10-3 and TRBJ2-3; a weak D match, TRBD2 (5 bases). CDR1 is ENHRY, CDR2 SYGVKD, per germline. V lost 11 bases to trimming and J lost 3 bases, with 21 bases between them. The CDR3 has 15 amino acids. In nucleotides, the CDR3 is TGTGCCCCCCTGCTAGAGGGAGATTCTACAGATACGCAGTATTTT. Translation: CAPLLEGDSTDTQYF.

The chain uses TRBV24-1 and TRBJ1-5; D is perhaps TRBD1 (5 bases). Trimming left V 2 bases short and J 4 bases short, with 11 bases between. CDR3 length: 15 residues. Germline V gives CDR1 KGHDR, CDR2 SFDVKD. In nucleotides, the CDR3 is TGTGCCACCAGTGATTCCCGGGGGGGTAATCAGCCCCAGCATTTT. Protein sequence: CATSDSRGGNQPQHF.

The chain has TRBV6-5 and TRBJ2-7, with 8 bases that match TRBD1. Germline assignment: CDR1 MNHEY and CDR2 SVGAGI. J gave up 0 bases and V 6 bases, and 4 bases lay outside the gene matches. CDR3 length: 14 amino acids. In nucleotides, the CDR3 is TGTGCCAGCAGGGACAGGGTCCCCTCCTACGAGCAGTACTTC. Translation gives CASRDRVPSYEQYF.

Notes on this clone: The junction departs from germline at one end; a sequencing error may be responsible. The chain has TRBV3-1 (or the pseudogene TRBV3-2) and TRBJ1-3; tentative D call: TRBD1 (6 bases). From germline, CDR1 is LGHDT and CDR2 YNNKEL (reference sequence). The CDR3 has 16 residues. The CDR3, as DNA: TGTGCCGGCAGCCCAACAGGGATAGACTCTGGAAACACCATATATTTT. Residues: CAGSPTGIDSGNTIYF.

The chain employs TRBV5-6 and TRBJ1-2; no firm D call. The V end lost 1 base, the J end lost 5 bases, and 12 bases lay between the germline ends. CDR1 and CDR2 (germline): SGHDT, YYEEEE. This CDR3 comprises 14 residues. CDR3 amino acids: CASSLSVRGYGYTF. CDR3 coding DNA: TGTGCCAGCAGCTTGTCTGTCAGAGGGTATGGCTACACCTTC.

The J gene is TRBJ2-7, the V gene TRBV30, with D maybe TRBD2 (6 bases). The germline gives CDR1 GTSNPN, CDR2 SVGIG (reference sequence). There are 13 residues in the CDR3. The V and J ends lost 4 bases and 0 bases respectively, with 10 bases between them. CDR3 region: CAWTTGSSYEQYF. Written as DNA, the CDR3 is TGTGCCTGGACCACCGGGAGCTCCTACGAGCAGTACTTC.

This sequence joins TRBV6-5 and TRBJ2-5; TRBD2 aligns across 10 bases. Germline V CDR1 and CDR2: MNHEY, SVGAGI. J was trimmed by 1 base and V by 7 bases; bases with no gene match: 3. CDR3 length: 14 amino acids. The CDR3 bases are TGTGCCAGCACCCTAGCGGGGGTCCAAGAGACCCAGTACTTC. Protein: CASTLAGVQETQYF.